This entry is about one T cell receptor beta chain. This entry belongs to a study of blood T cell repertoires in COVID-19. Turning to the study itself: The United States, Italy and Spain provided the acute and convalescent COVID-19 samples.

Authors' methods: Counts of nucleated cells, estimated from reference gene primer amplification, were obtained. Clones were read by immunoSEQ multiplex PCR, and TCRdb kept only the in-frame ones, dropping some. V and J calls plus clone size are reproduced from that table; the DNA served to infer D and trimming. The sample yields about 270,000 clones, about nine tenths seen once. The TCR comes from a man between 45 and 60 years old with acute or convalescent COVID-19. The sequenced sample was peripheral blood.

In nucleotides, the CDR3 is TGTGCCAGCAGCCCTAGCATGGGGGGACCATTTTCAGGGACAGATACGCAGTATTTT. The encoded protein is CASSPSMGGPFSGTDTQYF. This chain links TRBV5-6 with TRBJ2-3; D may be TRBD2 (6 bases). Germline CDR1 is SGHDT and CDR2 is YYEEEE. This CDR3 comprises 19 residues. Trimming cost V 4 bases and J 3 bases, with 27 bases left between them.